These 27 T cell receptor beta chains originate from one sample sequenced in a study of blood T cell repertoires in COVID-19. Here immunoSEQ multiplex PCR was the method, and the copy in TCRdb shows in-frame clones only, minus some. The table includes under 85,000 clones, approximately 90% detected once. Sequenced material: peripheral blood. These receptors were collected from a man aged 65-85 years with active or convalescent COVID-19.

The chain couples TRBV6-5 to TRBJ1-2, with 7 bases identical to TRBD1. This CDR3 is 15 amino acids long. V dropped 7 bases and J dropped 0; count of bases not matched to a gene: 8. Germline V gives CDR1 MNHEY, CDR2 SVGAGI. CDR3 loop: CASTERQGSNYGYTF. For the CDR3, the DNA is TGTGCCAGCACCGAAAGACAGGGATCTAACTATGGCTACACCTTC.

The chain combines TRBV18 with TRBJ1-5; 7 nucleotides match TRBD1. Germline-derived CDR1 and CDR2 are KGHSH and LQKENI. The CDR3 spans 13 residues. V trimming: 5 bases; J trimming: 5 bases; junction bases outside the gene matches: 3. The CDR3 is CASSSGTDQPQHF. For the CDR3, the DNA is TGTGCCAGCTCATCCGGGACAGATCAGCCCCAGCATTTT.

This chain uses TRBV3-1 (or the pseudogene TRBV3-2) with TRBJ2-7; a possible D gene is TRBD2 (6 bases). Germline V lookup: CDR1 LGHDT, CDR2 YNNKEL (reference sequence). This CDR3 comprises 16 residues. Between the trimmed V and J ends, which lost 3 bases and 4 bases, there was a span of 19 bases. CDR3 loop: CASSHQWQWTTYEQYF. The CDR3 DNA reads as TGTGCCAGCAGCCATCAATGGCAGTGGACTACGTACGAGCAGTACTTC.

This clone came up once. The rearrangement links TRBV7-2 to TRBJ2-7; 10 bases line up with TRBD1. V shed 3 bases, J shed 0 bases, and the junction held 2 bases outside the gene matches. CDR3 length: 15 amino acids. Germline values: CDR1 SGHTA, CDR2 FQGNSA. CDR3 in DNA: TGTGCCAGCAGCTTGGGACAGGGGCGCTCCTACGAGCAGTACTTC. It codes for CASSLGQGRSYEQYF.

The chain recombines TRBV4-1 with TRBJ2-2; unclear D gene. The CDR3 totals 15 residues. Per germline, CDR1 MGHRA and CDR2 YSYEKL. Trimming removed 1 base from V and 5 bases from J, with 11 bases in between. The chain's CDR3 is CASSQVTVGTGELFF. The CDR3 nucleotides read TGCGCCAGCAGCCAAGTTACAGTGGGTACCGGGGAGCTGTTTTTT.

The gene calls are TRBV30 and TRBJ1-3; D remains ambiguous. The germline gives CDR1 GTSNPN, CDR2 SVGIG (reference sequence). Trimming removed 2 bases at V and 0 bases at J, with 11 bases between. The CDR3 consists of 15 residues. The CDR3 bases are TGTGCCTGGAGTTATCTGTCCGGCTCTGGAAACACCATATATTTT. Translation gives CAWSYLSGSGNTIYF.

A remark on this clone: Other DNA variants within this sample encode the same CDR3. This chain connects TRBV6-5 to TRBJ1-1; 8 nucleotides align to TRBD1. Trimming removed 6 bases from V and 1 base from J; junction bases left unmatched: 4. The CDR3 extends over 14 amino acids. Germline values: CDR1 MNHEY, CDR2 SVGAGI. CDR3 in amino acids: CASRTDRGNTEAFF. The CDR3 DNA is TGTGCCAGCAGGACCGACAGGGGGAACACTGAAGCTTTCTTT.

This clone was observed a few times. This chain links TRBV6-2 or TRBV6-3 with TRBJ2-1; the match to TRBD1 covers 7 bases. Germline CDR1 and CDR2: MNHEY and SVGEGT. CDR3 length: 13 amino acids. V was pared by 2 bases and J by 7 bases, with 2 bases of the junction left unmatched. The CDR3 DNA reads TGTGCCAGCAGTTACAGGGGGCGTAATGAGCAGTTCTTC. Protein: CASSYRGRNEQFF.

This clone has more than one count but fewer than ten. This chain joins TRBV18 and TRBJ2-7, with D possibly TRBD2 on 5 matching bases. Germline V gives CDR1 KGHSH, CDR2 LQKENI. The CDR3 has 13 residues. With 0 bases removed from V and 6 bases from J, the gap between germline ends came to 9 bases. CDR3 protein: CASSPPSAREQYF. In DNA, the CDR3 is TGTGCCAGCTCACCACCTAGCGCACGCGAGCAGTACTTC.

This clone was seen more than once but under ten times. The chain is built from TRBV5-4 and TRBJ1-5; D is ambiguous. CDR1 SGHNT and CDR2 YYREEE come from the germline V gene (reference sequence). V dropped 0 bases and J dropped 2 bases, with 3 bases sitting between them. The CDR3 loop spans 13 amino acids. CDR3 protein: CASSLAGNQPQHF. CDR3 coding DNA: TGTGCCAGCAGCTTGGCGGGCAATCAGCCCCAGCATTTT.

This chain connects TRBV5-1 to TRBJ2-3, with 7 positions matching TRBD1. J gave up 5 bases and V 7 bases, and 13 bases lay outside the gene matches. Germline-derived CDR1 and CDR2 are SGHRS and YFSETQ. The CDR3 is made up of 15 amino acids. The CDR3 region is CASYPGQDRGDTQYF. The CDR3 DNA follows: TGCGCCAGCTACCCCGGACAGGATCGGGGAGATACGCAGTATTTT.

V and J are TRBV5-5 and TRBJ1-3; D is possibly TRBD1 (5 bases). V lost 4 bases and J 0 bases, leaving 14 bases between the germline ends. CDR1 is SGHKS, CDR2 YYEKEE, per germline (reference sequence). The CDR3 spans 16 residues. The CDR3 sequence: CASSLFVGGSGNTIYF. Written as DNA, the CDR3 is TGTGCCAGCAGCCTCTTTGTCGGGGGCTCTGGAAACACCATATATTTT.

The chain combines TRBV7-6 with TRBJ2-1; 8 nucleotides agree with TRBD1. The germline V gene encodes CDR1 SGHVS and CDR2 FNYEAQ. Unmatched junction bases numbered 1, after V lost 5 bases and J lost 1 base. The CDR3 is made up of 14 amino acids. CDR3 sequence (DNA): TGTGCCAGCAGCCGACAGGGGTCCTACAATGAGCAGTTCTTC. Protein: CASSRQGSYNEQFF.

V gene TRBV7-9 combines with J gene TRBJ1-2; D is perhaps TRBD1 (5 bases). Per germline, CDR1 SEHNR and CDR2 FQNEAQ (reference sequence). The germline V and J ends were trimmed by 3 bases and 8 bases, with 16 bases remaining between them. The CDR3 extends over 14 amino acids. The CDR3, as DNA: TGTGCCAGCAGCTTTAACACGGGCCCAGGGGGCTACACCTTC. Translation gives CASSFNTGPGGYTF. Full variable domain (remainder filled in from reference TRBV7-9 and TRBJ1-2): DTGVSQNPRHKITKRGQNVTFRCDPISEHNRLYWYRQTLGQGPEFLTYFQNEAQLEKSRLLSDRFSAERPKGSFSTLEIQRTEQGDSAMYLCASSFNTGPGGYTFGSGTRLTVV.

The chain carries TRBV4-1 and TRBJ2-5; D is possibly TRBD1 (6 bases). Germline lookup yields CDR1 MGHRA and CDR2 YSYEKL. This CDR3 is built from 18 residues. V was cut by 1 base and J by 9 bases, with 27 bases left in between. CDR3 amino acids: CASSQGVTWTADEGAQYF. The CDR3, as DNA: TGCGCCAGCAGCCAAGGGGTTACCTGGACAGCCGATGAAGGGGCCCAGTACTTC.

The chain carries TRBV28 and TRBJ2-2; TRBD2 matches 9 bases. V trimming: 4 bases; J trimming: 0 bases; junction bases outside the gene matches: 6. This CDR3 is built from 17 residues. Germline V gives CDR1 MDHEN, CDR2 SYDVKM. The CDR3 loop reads CASSSPASGANTGELFF. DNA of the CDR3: TGTGCCAGCAGTTCACCGGCTAGCGGGGCGAACACCGGGGAGCTGTTTTTT.

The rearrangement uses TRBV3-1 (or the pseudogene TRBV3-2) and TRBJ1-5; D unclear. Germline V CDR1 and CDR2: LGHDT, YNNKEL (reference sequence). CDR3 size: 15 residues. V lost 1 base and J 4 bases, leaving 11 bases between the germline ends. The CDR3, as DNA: TGTGCCAGCAGCCAAGGTAGCAGCGTTAATCAGCCCCAGCATTTT. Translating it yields CASSQGSSVNQPQHF.

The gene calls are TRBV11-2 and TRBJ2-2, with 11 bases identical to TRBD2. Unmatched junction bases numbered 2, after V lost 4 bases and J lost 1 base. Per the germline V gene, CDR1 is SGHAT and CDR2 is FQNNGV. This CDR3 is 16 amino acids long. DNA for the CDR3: TGTGCCAGCAGCTGGGGACTAGCGGAGAACACCGGGGAGCTGTTTTTT. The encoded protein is CASSWGLAENTGELFF.

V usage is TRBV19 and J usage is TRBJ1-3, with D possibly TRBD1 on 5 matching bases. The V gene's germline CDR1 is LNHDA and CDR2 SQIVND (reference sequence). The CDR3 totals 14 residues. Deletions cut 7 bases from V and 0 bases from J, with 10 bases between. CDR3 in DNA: TGTGCCAGTAAGGGGCAGACCTCTGGAAACACCATATATTTT. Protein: CASKGQTSGNTIYF.

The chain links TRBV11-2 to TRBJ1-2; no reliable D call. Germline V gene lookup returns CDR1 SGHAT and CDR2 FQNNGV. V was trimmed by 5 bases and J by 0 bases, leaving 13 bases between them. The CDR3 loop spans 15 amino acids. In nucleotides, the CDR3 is TGTGCCAGCAGCCTCACCGGTGTAGCTAACTATGGCTACACCTTC. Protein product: CASSLTGVANYGYTF.

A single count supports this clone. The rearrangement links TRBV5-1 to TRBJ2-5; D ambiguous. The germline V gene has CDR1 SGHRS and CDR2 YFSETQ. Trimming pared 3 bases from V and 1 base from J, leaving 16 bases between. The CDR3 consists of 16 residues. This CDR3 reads CASSSRRIQFQETQYF. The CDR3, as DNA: TGCGCCAGCAGCTCGCGAAGGATACAGTTCCAAGAGACCCAGTACTTC. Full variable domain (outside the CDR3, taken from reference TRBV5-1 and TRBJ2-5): KAGVTQTPRYLIKTRGQQVTLSCSPISGHRSVSWYQQTPGQGLQFLFEYFSETQRNKGNFPGRFSGRQFSNSRSEMNVSTLELGDSALYLCASSSRRIQFQETQYFGPGTRLLVL.

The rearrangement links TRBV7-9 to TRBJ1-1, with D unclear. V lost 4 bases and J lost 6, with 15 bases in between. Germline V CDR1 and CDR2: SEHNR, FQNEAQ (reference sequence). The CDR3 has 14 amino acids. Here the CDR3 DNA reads TGTGCCAGCAGCTGGACTACGGGTGCGGCTGAAGCTTTCTTT. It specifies CASSWTTGAAEAFF. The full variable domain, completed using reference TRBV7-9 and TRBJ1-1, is DTGVSQNPRHKITKRGQNVTFRCDPISEHNRLYWYRQTLGQGPEFLTYFQNEAQLEKSRLLSDRFSAERPKGSFSTLEIQRTEQGDSAMYLCASSWTTGAAEAFFGQGTRLTVV.

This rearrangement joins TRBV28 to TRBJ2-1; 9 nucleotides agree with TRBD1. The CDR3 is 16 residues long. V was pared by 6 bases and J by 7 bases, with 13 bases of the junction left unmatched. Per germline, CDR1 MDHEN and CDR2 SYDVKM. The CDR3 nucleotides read TGTGCCAGCAGCCTCGATACCGGGACAGGGAATAATGAGCAGTTCTTC. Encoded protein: CASSLDTGTGNNEQFF.

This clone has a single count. The CDR3 sequence is CASRAHRGPGNQPQHF. The CDR3 nucleotides are TGTGCCAGCAGAGCTCACAGGGGACCGGGCAATCAGCCCCAGCATTTT. The chain is built from TRBV2 and TRBJ1-5, with 7 positions matching TRBD1. The V segment lost 6 bases and the J segment 2 bases; nucleotides outside the gene matches: 10. The CDR3 covers 16 residues. Germline loops: CDR1 SNHLY, CDR2 FYNNEI.

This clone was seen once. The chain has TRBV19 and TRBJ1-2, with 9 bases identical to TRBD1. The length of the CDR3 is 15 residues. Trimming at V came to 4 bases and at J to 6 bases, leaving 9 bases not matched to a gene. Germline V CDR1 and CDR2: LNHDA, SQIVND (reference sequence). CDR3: CASSTLGQGFDGYTF. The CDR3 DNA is TGTGCCAGTAGTACGCTCGGACAGGGGTTTGATGGCTACACCTTC.

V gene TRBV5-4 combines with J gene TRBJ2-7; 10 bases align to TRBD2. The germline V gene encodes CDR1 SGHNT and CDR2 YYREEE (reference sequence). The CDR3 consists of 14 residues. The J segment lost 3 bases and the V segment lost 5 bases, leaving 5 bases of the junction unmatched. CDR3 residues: CASSLAGGRYEQYF. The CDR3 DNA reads TGTGCCAGCAGTTTAGCGGGAGGTCGCTACGAGCAGTACTTC. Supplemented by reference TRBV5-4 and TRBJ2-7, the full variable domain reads ETGVTQSPTHLIKTRGQQVTLRCSSQSGHNTVSWYQQALGQGPQFIFQYYREEENGRGNFPPRFSGLQFPNYSSELNVNALELDDSALYLCASSLAGGRYEQYFGPGTRLTVT.

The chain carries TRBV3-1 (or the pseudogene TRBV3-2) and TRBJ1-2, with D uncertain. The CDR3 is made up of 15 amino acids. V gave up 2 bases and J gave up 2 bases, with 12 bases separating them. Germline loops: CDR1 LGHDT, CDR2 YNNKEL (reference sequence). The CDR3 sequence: CASSQKLALNYGYTF. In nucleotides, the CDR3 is TGTGCCAGCAGCCAAAAATTAGCCTTAAACTATGGCTACACCTTC.